These 16 T cell receptor beta chains were all obtained from the same sample, sequenced in a study of shared clonotypes between healthy human individuals. The data were produced by immunoSEQ multiplex PCR, yet TCRdb's version contains in-frame clones alone and is incomplete. This sample carries nearly 2 million clones, roughly 95% of them seen once, and the ten largest clones take around 1.2%. Naive CD8 cells comprised CD45RO-negative, CCR7-positively selected cells, excluding terminally differentiated effector memory CD45RA+ cells. The source material was naive CD8+ T cells sorted from blood. The receptors here all came from a young man in good health.

The J gene is TRBJ2-5, the V gene TRBV10-1; D might be TRBD2 (6 bases). V shed 10 bases and J shed 4 bases, with 13 bases lying between them. This CDR3 has 12 residues. Germline V lookup: CDR1 WNHNN, CDR2 SYGVQD (reference sequence). The CDR3 DNA reads as TGCGCCACTATTGGCGGGGTAGAGACCCAGTACTTC. Its protein is CATIGGVETQYF.

The chain recombines TRBV5-6 with TRBJ2-6; D gene unclear. Germline V gene sequence: CDR1 SGHDT, CDR2 YYEEEE. V shed 4 bases and J shed 0 bases, with 11 bases lying between them. The CDR3 contains 16 residues. The CDR3 here is CASSPDPASGANVLTF. CDR3 nucleotide sequence: TGTGCCAGCAGCCCCGACCCCGCCTCTGGGGCCAACGTCCTGACTTTC.

This clone showed up just once. The V call is TRBV6-1, the J call TRBJ2-1, with D possibly TRBD2 on 5 matching bases. CDR3 length: 16 residues. V lost 0 bases, J lost 8 bases, and 17 bases lay in between. Germline V CDR1 and CDR2: MNHNS, SASEGT. In DNA form, the CDR3 reads TGTGCCAGCAGTGAAGCGCTCCTTTCCGAGGGAGATGAGCAGTTCTTC. Translating gives CASSEALLSEGDEQFF.

This chain connects TRBV29-1 to TRBJ2-1; no clear D. V was cut by 0 bases and J by 8 bases, with 8 bases left in between. Germline V gives CDR1 SQVTM, CDR2 ANQGSEA. CDR3 size: 12 residues. The CDR3 is CSVEDLVDEQFF. The DNA of the CDR3 is TGCAGCGTTGAAGATCTGGTCGATGAGCAGTTCTTC.

V and J are TRBV7-2 and TRBJ2-3; unclear D gene. Germline CDR1 SGHTA, CDR2 FQGNSA. Trimming pared 1 base from V and 0 bases from J, leaving 20 bases between. The CDR3 extends over 19 amino acids. The CDR3 loop reads CASSLDKLVLEPSTDTQYF. The DNA for the CDR3 is TGTGCCAGCAGCTTAGATAAATTGGTTCTTGAACCTAGCACAGATACGCAGTATTTT. Combining the CDR3 with reference TRBV7-2 and TRBJ2-3 gives the whole variable domain GAGVSQSPSNKVTEKGKDVELRCDPISGHTALYWYRQSLGQGLEFLIYFQGNSAPDKSGLPSDRFSAERTGGSVSTLTIQRTQQEDSAVYLCASSLDKLVLEPSTDTQYFGPGTRLTVL.

CDR3 region: CASSPTRGGNEQFF. The CDR3 DNA reads TGCGCCAGCAGCCCAACGCGGGGGGGCAATGAGCAGTTCTTC. The V and J genes are TRBV5-1 and TRBJ2-1; the match to TRBD2 covers 9 bases. The ends lost 4 bases at V and 6 bases at J; junction bases unmatched: 5. The CDR3 has 14 amino acids. The germline CDR1 and CDR2 sequences are SGHRS and YFSETQ. The full variable domain, rest sourced from reference TRBV5-1 and TRBJ2-1, is KAGVTQTPRYLIKTRGQQVTLSCSPISGHRSVSWYQQTPGQGLQFLFEYFSETQRNKGNFPGRFSGRQFSNSRSEMNVSTLELGDSALYLCASSPTRGGNEQFFGPGTRLTVL.

This chain connects TRBV14 to TRBJ1-2, with D hard to call. Germline CDR1 SGHDN, CDR2 FVKESK. V was cut by 1 base and J by 2 bases, with 8 bases left in between. The CDR3 contains 14 residues. The CDR3 region has the DNA TGTGCCAGCAGCCAAGGAACAATAAACTATGGCTACACCTTC. Translation gives CASSQGTINYGYTF.

The rearrangement links TRBV11-2 to TRBJ2-1; D is perhaps TRBD1 or TRBD2 (6 bases each). CDR1 and CDR2 (germline): SGHAT, FQNNGV. This CDR3 is 13 amino acids long. Trimming removed 4 bases at V and 9 bases at J, with 13 bases between. The CDR3 nucleotides read TGTGCCAGCAGCTCCATGTCGGGGGCTGAGCAGTTCTTC. The encoded protein is CASSSMSGAEQFF.

The chain is built from TRBV9 and TRBJ2-5, with TRBD1 matching over 8 bases. Germline CDR1 SGDLS, CDR2 YYNGEE. The CDR3 covers 16 residues. V gave up 0 bases and J gave up 4 bases; unmatched junction bases: 8. Here the CDR3 reads CASSVVPTGGRETQYF. In DNA, the CDR3 is TGTGCCAGCAGCGTAGTTCCAACAGGGGGTCGAGAGACCCAGTACTTC.

V is TRBV28 and J is TRBJ1-1, with TRBD1 matching 8 bases. The germline CDR1 and CDR2 sequences are MDHEN and SYDVKM. Trimming took 10 bases from V and 4 from J; bases not matched to a gene: 14. This CDR3 is built from 15 residues. This CDR3 reads CATCLDRGDSTEAFF. CDR3 sequence (DNA): TGTGCCACCTGTCTTGACAGGGGAGACAGCACTGAAGCTTTCTTT.

Details on this clone: A junction end diverges from the germline sequence, so it may reflect a read error. The genes are TRBV27 and TRBJ2-3; D is ambiguous. Germline V CDR1 and CDR2: MNHEY, SMNVEV (reference sequence). CDR3 length equals 14 residues. This CDR3 is CASSLRRPPDTQYF. As DNA, the CDR3 is TGTGCTAGCAGTTTAAGGCGTCCGCCAGATACGCAGTATTTT.

The rearrangement links TRBV6-5 to TRBJ2-3; no firm D call. Trimming took 2 bases from V and 2 from J, leaving 11 bases between them. The CDR3 contains 15 residues. Looked up from germline, CDR1 is MNHEY and CDR2 is SVGAGI. CDR3 sequence reads: CASSYAVGNTDTQYF. In nucleotides, the CDR3 is TGTGCCAGCAGTTACGCAGTCGGTAACACAGATACGCAGTATTTT.

This chain connects TRBV4-1 to TRBJ2-1; TRBD2 matches at 10 bases. J gave up 6 bases and V 1 base, and 3 bases lay outside the gene matches. Germline CDR1 MGHRA, CDR2 YSYEKL. The CDR3 consists of 15 residues. This chain's CDR3 is CASSQASGGGNEQFF. The CDR3 bases are TGCGCCAGCAGCCAAGCTAGCGGGGGCGGCAATGAGCAGTTCTTC.

CDR3 protein: CAWGAQGAGQPQHF. The CDR3 DNA reads as TGTGCCTGGGGGGCACAGGGGGCGGGACAGCCCCAGCATTTT. V gene TRBV30 combines with J gene TRBJ1-5; TRBD1 agrees at 9 bases. With 5 bases clipped from V and 7 bases from J, the junction kept 9 bases outside the gene matches. Germline lookup yields CDR1 GTSNPN and CDR2 SVGIG (reference sequence). The CDR3 spans 14 residues.

The chain uses TRBV10-1 and TRBJ1-2, with D unresolved. The V and J ends lost 4 bases and 4 bases respectively, with 19 bases between them. Germline CDR1 and CDR2: WNHNN and SYGVQD (reference sequence). This CDR3 comprises 16 residues. The CDR3 here is CASSVNKSRKTYGYTF. The CDR3 DNA reads as TGCGCCAGCAGTGTAAACAAATCGCGAAAGACCTATGGCTACACCTTC.

This clone is a singleton in its sample. This chain connects TRBV30 to TRBJ2-7; either TRBD1 or TRBD2 may fit D (5 bases each). CDR3 length: 15 residues. Germline lookup yields CDR1 GTSNPN and CDR2 SVGIG (reference sequence). V lost 2 bases and J lost 0, with 14 bases in between. The CDR3 DNA is TGTGCCTGGAGTACCGGGGCAGGGCACTCCTACGAGCAGTACTTC. Amino acids: CAWSTGAGHSYEQYF.